The T cell receptor beta chain under discussion was sequenced for a study of blood T cell repertoires in COVID-19. This CDR3 is 15 amino acids long. Germline V gives CDR1 SGDLS, CDR2 YYNGEE. The V end was cut by 0 bases, the J end by 7 bases, with 16 bases between. Assay: immunoSEQ multiplex PCR; the TCRdb copy retains only in-frame clones and omits some. The table lists approximately 500,000 clones, approximately 85% of them singletons. The sample taken for sequencing was peripheral blood. The genes are TRBV9 and TRBJ1-2, with D perhaps matching TRBD1 (5 bases). The sequence was obtained from a human donor in a cohort sampled during active COVID-19. CDR3 residues: CASSVVDNPSGGYTF. CDR3 sequence (DNA): TGTGCCAGCAGCGTAGTGGACAACCCCAGTGGTGGCTACACCTTC.